A selection of T cell receptor beta chains follows, all from one sample in a study of T cell repertoires in cytomegalovirus infection. TCRdb re-derived calls from the reads in MiXCR, one entry per CDR3 protein. This table holds about 900,000 distinct CDR3 sequences, approximately 31% found once. The antigens of these receptors remain unknown. The sample consisted of cultured CD8+ T cells from PBMCs, taken from culture after CMV antigen stimulation. The receptors were sampled from a human donor in good health (CMV status not recorded). Some clones in this sample may be carry-over from other donors' samples. CDR3s include the opening cysteine and the closing phenylalanine or tryptophan. Each record gives: V gene, J gene, CDR3 protein.

V: TRBV7-6; J: TRBJ2-1; CDR3: CASSLRFGEQFF
V: TRBV5-1; J: TRBJ1-1; CDR3: CASSSDPGQTNTEAFF
V: TRBV4-3; J: TRBJ2-1; CDR3: CASSPSGTSGLYNEQFF
V: TRBV28; J: TRBJ2-6; CDR3: CASSWGHSSGANVLTF
V: TRBV19; J: TRBJ2-1; CDR3: CASSIEISSYNEQFF
V: TRBV7-8; J: TRBJ1-1; CDR3: CASSLDLDRGRAFF
V: TRBV6-1; J: TRBJ2-5; CDR3: CASSEREAGYQETQYF
V: TRBV18; J: TRBJ1-3; CDR3: CASSLSYDTRSGNTIYF
V: TRBV9; J: TRBJ2-2; CDR3: CASSVGLIRGANTGELFF
V: TRBV7-6; J: TRBJ2-1; CDR3: CASSLGTSGGVGEQFF
V: TRBV18; J: TRBJ1-3; CDR3: CASSPFDQGGNTIYF
V: TRBV24-1; J: TRBJ1-5; CDR3: CATSDSNRNQPQHF
V: TRBV7-9; J: TRBJ2-1; CDR3: CASSLENRYNEQFF
V: TRBV6-6; J: TRBJ2-5; CDR3: CASSYLFGAVEETQYF
V: TRBV2; J: TRBJ2-3; CDR3: CASSYQPSVNTDTQYF
V: TRBV27; J: TRBJ1-1; CDR3: CASRGPGTENTEAFF
V: TRBV7-9; J: TRBJ2-1; CDR3: CASSLAPQRQRGSSYNEQFF
V: TRBV7-9; J: TRBJ1-1; CDR3: CASSFPTSGLNTEAFF
V: TRBV4-1; J: TRBJ1-1; CDR3: CASSQDLGYLAFF
V: TRBV7-9; J: TRBJ2-1; CDR3: CASSFVGEGEQFF
V: TRBV11-2; J: TRBJ1-4; CDR3: CASSYGGTFIATNEKLFF
V: TRBV13; J: TRBJ1-4; CDR3: CASSAARSGSEKLFF
V: TRBV12-3/TRBV12-4; J: TRBJ2-3; CDR3: CASRGESADTQYF
V: TRBV19; J: TRBJ2-2; CDR3: CASMGQGNGELFF
V: TRBV12-3/TRBV12-4; J: TRBJ2-1; CDR3: CASTIGSYNEQFF
V: TRBV6-6; J: TRBJ2-5; CDR3: CASSYGPTQETQYF
V: TRBV15; J: TRBJ1-5; CDR3: CATSIGLTNQPQHF
V: TRBV7-9; J: TRBJ1-4; CDR3: CASSYTGAPEINEKLFF
V: TRBV12-3/TRBV12-4; J: TRBJ2-3; CDR3: CASTGTGALDTQYF
V: TRBV20-1; J: TRBJ2-5; CDR3: CSATDGGSIETQYF
V: TRBV7-3; J: TRBJ2-2; CDR3: CASSQGSANTGELFF
V: TRBV12-3/TRBV12-4; J: TRBJ1-1; CDR3: CASRVDREAFF
V: TRBV28; J: TRBJ1-6; CDR3: CASSFSSASSYNSPLHF
V: TRBV24-1; J: TRBJ2-2; CDR3: CATSDLSDTGELFF
V: TRBV18; J: TRBJ2-3; CDR3: CASSPPQVAGASTDTQYF
V: TRBV7-6; J: TRBJ2-7; CDR3: CASSLSTGFYEQYF